This TCR beta chain was sequenced in a study of shared clonotypes between healthy human individuals. Study-level findings and limits: Rarefaction curves obtained for sorted subsets showed sequencing incomplete despite large depth. Among a handful of donors, roughly 5.4% of naive CD4 clonotypes were found in common. Naive subsets generally had larger estimated richness than memory subsets.

The CDR3 runs 12 residues. Trimming left V 6 bases short and J 5 bases short, with 8 bases between. Germline V gives CDR1 SGHRS, CDR2 YFSETQ. With regard to this clone: What it binds is not known.

The protocol was immunoSEQ multiplex PCR, while the TCRdb copy is restricted to in-frame clones and leaves out a portion. The table lists around 1.6 million clones, 98% of them singletons. The sample taken for sequencing was naive CD4+ T cells sorted from blood. Specified subset: CD45RA+ positively selected. The clonotype was recovered from a man aged 25-45 years in good health. The chain couples TRBV5-1 to TRBJ2-2, with D perhaps assigned TRBD1 or TRBD2 (5 bases each). The CDR3 nucleotides are TGCGCCAGCACCTGGGGGACCGGGGAGCTGTTTTTT. Translated: CASTWGTGELFF.